This T cell receptor beta chain was sequenced during a study of blood T cell repertoires in COVID-19. Germline CDR1 MDHEN, CDR2 SYDVKM. Trimming left V 3 bases short and J 7 bases short, with 21 bases between. The CDR3 is made up of 16 amino acids. Clones were sequenced by immunoSEQ multiplex PCR, and TCRdb holds only the in-frame ones, with some missing. The top ten hold approximately 0.84% of the sample, which has roughly 290,000 clones, roughly 90% seen once. Sequenced: peripheral blood. This chain connects TRBV28 to TRBJ1-2, with D tentatively TRBD1 (6 bases). This clonotype was sampled from a man aged 25 to 40 with acute or convalescent COVID-19. The chain's CDR3 is CASSFSSSVQGSGYTF. The CDR3, as DNA: TGTGCCAGCAGTTTTTCGTCCTCCGTACAGGGAAGTGGCTACACCTTC.